The 27 T cell receptor beta chains below come from one sample, sequenced in a study of metastatic and nonmetastatic thyroid tumors. TCRdb reanalyzed the PCR reads with MiXCR. The sample carries about 62,000 clones, 4% to 4.5% recorded once. Patients underwent thyroid surgery, and none had received any treatment before it. Sequencing was carried out using blood. The origin of the receptors is a female donor with papillary thyroid cancer or a benign thyroid nodule (not recorded which). Some clones in this sample may be carry-over from other donors' samples.

This clone was detected many times. The J gene is TRBJ1-1, the V gene TRBV7-9; 9 bases are a match to TRBD1. This CDR3 is 15 amino acids long. The V gene's germline CDR1 is SEHNR and CDR2 FQNEAQ (reference sequence). With 4 bases clipped from V and 8 bases from J, the junction kept 11 bases outside the gene matches. The CDR3 DNA is TGTGCCAGCAGCTCGTCACCGGGACAGGGAACCGAAGCTTTCTTT. It yields the protein CASSSSPGQGTEAFF.

This clone has a count of ten or more. This chain uses TRBV7-9 with TRBJ1-4; 9 positions agree with TRBD1. Germline V gives CDR1 SEHNR, CDR2 FQNEAQ (reference sequence). V was clipped by 5 bases and J by 6 bases; unmatched bases: 4. The CDR3 length is 14 residues. The CDR3 DNA sequence: TGTGCCAGCAGCGAACAGGGGGCCTATGAAAAACTGTTTTTT. This translates into CASSEQGAYEKLFF. The complete variable domain, with remaining parts taken from reference TRBV7-9 and TRBJ1-4, reads DTGVSQNPRHKITKRGQNVTFRCDPISEHNRLYWYRQTLGQGPEFLTYFQNEAQLEKSRLLSDRFSAERPKGSFSTLEIQRTEQGDSAMYLCASSEQGAYEKLFFGSGTQLSVL.

Turning to this clone: Mismatch with germline at one junction end may stem from a read error. The chain combines TRBV6-5 with TRBJ2-1, with 7 positions matching TRBD2. This CDR3 is 15 amino acids long. Germline assignment: CDR1 MNHEY and CDR2 SVGAGI. The CDR3 sequence is CASSDSSGSYNEQFF. CDR3 bases: TGTGCCAGCAGTGACTCTAGCGGCTCCTACAATGAGCAGTTCTTC.

The table lists this clone with a few counts. Its ends do not fully match the called genes, so a read error is possible. The rearrangement uses TRBV6-1 and TRBJ2-7, with 7 bases that match TRBD1. The CDR3 is made up of 14 amino acids. The germline CDR1 and CDR2 sequences are MNHNS and SASEGT. For the CDR3, the DNA is TGTGCCAGCAACCAACAGGGGTCCCCCTACGATCAGTACTTC. Protein product: CASNQQGSPYDQYF.

This clone came up many times. The rearrangement uses TRBV24-1 and TRBJ2-7; the D gene could be TRBD1 or TRBD2 (5 bases each). The CDR3 extends over 17 amino acids. Germline loops: CDR1 KGHDR, CDR2 SFDVKD. V lost 5 bases, J lost 3 bases, and 22 bases lay in between. CDR3 residues: CATSGGGRGRSGYEQYF. DNA for the CDR3: TGTGCCACCAGTGGTGGCGGAAGGGGAAGGAGCGGCTACGAGCAGTACTTC.

Many counts were recorded for this clone. The chain employs TRBV24-1 and TRBJ2-2, with no clear D. This CDR3 region has 13 residues. CDR1 and CDR2 from the germline V gene are KGHDR and SFDVKD. The V end lost 6 bases, the J end lost 0 bases, and 4 bases lay between the germline ends. The CDR3 loop reads CATSTTNTGELFF. DNA of the CDR3: TGTGCCACCAGTACCACGAACACCGGGGAGCTGTTTTTT.

This clone was seen at least ten times. The rearrangement uses TRBV30 and TRBJ2-7; the D gene is possibly TRBD1 (6 bases). This CDR3 contains 14 residues. V lost 2 bases to trimming and J lost 0 bases, with 11 bases between them. Germline CDR1 GTSNPN, CDR2 SVGIG (reference sequence). The DNA for the CDR3 is TGTGCCTGGAGTATGGGACATGGCTCCTACGAGCAGTACTTC. It specifies CAWSMGHGSYEQYF.

CDR3 coding DNA: TGTGCCAGCGGCCCCCAACAGGGGTCAGGCTACGAGCAGTACTTC. Translated, it gives CASGPQQGSGYEQYF. V gene TRBV7-2 combines with J gene TRBJ2-7, with 7 nucleotides matching TRBD1. V shed 8 bases and J 3 bases; nucleotides not matched to a gene: 13. CDR1 and CDR2 (germline): SGHTA, FQGNSA. The CDR3 is 15 residues long.

This clone was observed many times. The J gene is TRBJ2-2, the V gene TRBV24-1; the D gene is possibly TRBD1 (6 bases). Trimming took off 12 bases at V and 0 bases at J, with 10 bases between the two ends. The CDR3 consists of 13 residues. CDR1 KGHDR and CDR2 SFDVKD come from the germline V gene. For the CDR3, the DNA is TGTGCCTCGGGACACGCGAACACCGGGGAGCTGTTTTTT. Translating gives CASGHANTGELFF.

The rearrangement links TRBV27 to TRBJ2-1; D perhaps matches TRBD2 (6 bases). Trimming took 4 bases from V and 13 from J, leaving 14 bases between them. This CDR3 region has 12 residues. The germline V gene has CDR1 MNHEY and CDR2 SMNVEV (reference sequence). CDR3 in DNA: TGTGCCAGCAGTTCCCTCGGGGGTGGCCAGTTCTTC. Translated, it gives CASSSLGGGQFF.

This clone was counted only a few times. The chain has TRBV24-1 and TRBJ2-2; D is possibly TRBD2 (7 bases). There are 18 residues in the CDR3. Trimming shortened V by 4 bases and J by 5 bases, and 22 bases separated the two germline ends. Germline loops: CDR1 KGHDR, CDR2 SFDVKD. CDR3 amino acids: CATSEPVAGGARTGELFF. The DNA of the CDR3 is TGTGCCACCAGTGAGCCGGTAGCTGGGGGGGCCCGAACCGGGGAGCTGTTTTTT.

This clone was picked up many times. This sequence joins TRBV6-1 and TRBJ1-2, with 9 bases matching TRBD1. The germline CDR1 and CDR2 sequences are MNHNS and SASEGT. The CDR3 is made up of 15 amino acids. V shed 6 bases and J 4 bases; nucleotides not matched to a gene: 9. In nucleotides, the CDR3 is TGTGCCAGCAGCTCGGACAGGGGCAAAGCCTATGGCTACACCTTC. Protein product: CASSSDRGKAYGYTF.

This clone was picked up a small number of times. Its ends do not fully match the called genes, so a read error is possible. The chain carries TRBV6-2 or TRBV6-3 and TRBJ1-2, with D possibly matching TRBD1 (6 bases). Germline assignment: CDR1 MNHEY and CDR2 SVGEGT. CDR3 size: 13 residues. The CDR3 sequence is CASSYLYRAGYTF. The DNA for the CDR3 is TGTGCCAGCAGTTACTTGTACAGGGCTGGCTACACCTTT.

This clone has a count of ten or more. The V call is TRBV2, the J call TRBJ2-5; D tentatively reads TRBD1 or TRBD2 (5 bases each). Trimming took 7 bases from V and 4 from J, leaving 13 bases between them. CDR3 size: 13 residues. In germline, CDR1 is SNHLY, CDR2 FYNNEI. Here the CDR3 DNA reads TGTGCCAGCAACCGGGACCCTCGAGAGACCCAGTACTTC. Protein: CASNRDPRETQYF. The full variable domain, with the rest looked up from reference TRBV2 and TRBJ2-5, is EPEVTQTPSHQVTQMGQEVILRCVPISNHLYFYWYRQILGQKVEFLVSFYNNEISEKSEIFDDQFSVERPDGSNFTLKIRSTKLEDSAMYFCASNRDPRETQYFGPGTRLLVL.

This clone was counted at least ten times. The chain combines TRBV19 with TRBJ1-1, with D unclear. V was clipped by 8 bases and J by 1 base, with 17 bases between them. Germline V gene lookup returns CDR1 LNHDA and CDR2 SQIVND (reference sequence). The CDR3 sequence is 15 residues long. The chain's CDR3 is CASLESSRWNTEAFF. The CDR3 DNA is TGTGCCAGTCTGGAGTCGAGTAGATGGAACACTGAAGCTTTCTTT.

Comment on this clone: One junction end disagrees with the germline gene, perhaps due to a read error. The same CDR3 arises from other DNA sequences in this sample as well. The chain uses TRBV5-1 and TRBJ1-2; 9 bases match TRBD1. The CDR3 extends over 14 amino acids. Germline V gene lookup returns CDR1 SGHRS and CDR2 YFSETQ. The CDR3 loop is CASSSDRGSYGYTF. The CDR3, as DNA: TGCGCCAGTAGCTCCGACAGGGGGTCCTATGGCTACACCTTC.

This clone was detected a few times. At one of its ends the junction is not consistent with the germline gene, which may arise from a read error. The genes are TRBV6-1 and TRBJ1-1; D not resolved. CDR1 MNHNS and CDR2 SASEGT come from the germline V gene. This CDR3 has 13 amino acids. As DNA, the CDR3 is TGTGCCAGCGGTGATAAGGAAAACACTGAAGCTTTCTTT. As protein: CASGDKENTEAFF.

This clone was recorded many times. The gene calls are TRBV30 and TRBJ1-6; D is perhaps TRBD1 (5 bases). The CDR3 has 15 residues. The V end was cut by 5 bases, the J end by 3 bases, with 14 bases between. Germline-derived CDR1 and CDR2 are GTSNPN and SVGIG (reference sequence). The CDR3 coding sequence is TGTGCCTGGGGGTCTTCGGACAACTATAATTCACCCCTCCACTTT. It codes for CAWGSSDNYNSPLHF.

Concerning this clone: A much larger clone is a single base away; this may be a read error. The chain joins TRBV20-1 to TRBJ1-1, with a weak D call TRBD1 (5 bases). The V gene lost 3 bases and the J gene lost 8 bases, with 10 bases spanning the gap. The CDR3 has 11 amino acids. Per the germline V gene, CDR1 is DFQATT and CDR2 is SNEGSKA (reference sequence). The CDR3 nucleotides read TGCAGTGCTAGGGGACTGGTAGAAGCTTTCTTT. This translates into CSARGLVEAFF.

This clone came up many times. The chain uses TRBV6-2 or TRBV6-3 and TRBJ1-6; D might be TRBD1 (5 bases). The germline V gene encodes CDR1 MNHEY and CDR2 SVGEGT. This CDR3 is built from 14 residues. The V end lost 6 bases, the J end lost 8 bases, and 14 bases lay between the germline ends. The CDR3 DNA reads as TGTGCCAGCAGGGACATCAGGGACTATTCACCCCTCCACTTT. Its protein product is CASRDIRDYSPLHF.

This clone was detected a few times. The chain links TRBV6-5 to TRBJ2-5, with 15 positions matching TRBD2. This CDR3 comprises 18 residues. With V trimmed by 4 bases and J by 3 bases, 9 bases remained unmatched. CDR1 and CDR2 (germline): MNHEY, SVGAGI. CDR3: CASSSGTSGGLGEETQYF. In DNA, the CDR3 is TGTGCCAGCAGTTCTGGGACTAGCGGGGGGCTTGGTGAAGAGACCCAGTACTTC.

This clone came up many times. J is TRBJ2-7 and V is TRBV5-8; TRBD2 aligns across 11 bases. The CDR3 contains 18 residues. V shed 2 bases, J shed 2 bases, and the junction held 12 bases outside the gene matches. Germline V gene data show CDR1 as SGHTS and CDR2 as YDEGEE. CDR3 DNA: TGTGCCAGCAGCTTAGGGGATTCTAGCGGGAGGCTTCCCTACGAGCAGTACTTC. Its translation is CASSLGDSSGRLPYEQYF.

The chain is built from TRBV9 and TRBJ2-3, with D unresolved. The CDR3 spans 14 residues. Germline values: CDR1 SGDLS, CDR2 YYNGEE. The V gene lost 6 bases and the J gene lost 4 bases, with 15 bases spanning the gap. The chain's CDR3 is CASISSTESDTQYF. CDR3 nucleotides: TGTGCCAGCATCTCCAGCACGGAGTCAGATACGCAGTATTTT.

The sample holds a few counts of this clone. The chain is built from TRBV6-4 and TRBJ1-2; 7 nucleotides agree with TRBD1. The germline CDR1 and CDR2 sequences are MRHNA and SNTAGT. CDR3 length: 13 residues. The junction had 8 bases not matched to a gene; V was cut back by 5 bases and J by 8 bases. The CDR3 coding sequence is TGTGCCAGCAGTCCAGGGGGACTCGGGGGCTACACCTTC. Its translation: CASSPGGLGGYTF.

The chain is built from TRBV19 and TRBJ1-6; TRBD1 is a possible D gene (6 bases). The V end lost 1 base, the J end lost 13 bases, and 14 bases lay between the germline ends. This CDR3 contains 14 residues. In germline, CDR1 is LNHDA, CDR2 SQIVND (reference sequence). This chain's CDR3 is CASSIARGGLPLHF. CDR3 nucleotides: TGTGCCAGTAGTATAGCCAGGGGTGGTCTGCCCCTCCACTTT. Supplemented by reference TRBV19 and TRBJ1-6, the full variable domain reads DGGITQSPKYLFRKEGQNVTLSCEQNLNHDAMYWYRQDPGQGLRLIYYSQIVNDFQKGDIAEGYSVSREKKESFPLTVTSAQKNPTAFYLCASSIARGGLPLHFGNGTRLTVT.

The gene calls are TRBV9 and TRBJ2-3; no clear D gene. Germline values: CDR1 SGDLS, CDR2 YYNGEE. V lost 0 bases to trimming and J lost 0 bases, with 8 bases between them. The length of the CDR3 is 15 residues. As DNA, the CDR3 is TGTGCCAGCAGCGTAGGGTGGACCAGCACAGATACGCAGTATTTT. Amino acids: CASSVGWTSTDTQYF.

This clone was counted a few times. The J gene is TRBJ2-1, the V gene TRBV18; maybe TRBD2 (6 bases). V was pared by 0 bases and J by 15 bases, with 18 bases between. The CDR3 totals 14 residues. Germline V CDR1 and CDR2: KGHSH, LQKENI. As DNA, the CDR3 is TGTGCCAGCTCACCACCCGGGACTCCCAAGAGCGCGTTCTTC. Translation gives CASSPPGTPKSAFF.